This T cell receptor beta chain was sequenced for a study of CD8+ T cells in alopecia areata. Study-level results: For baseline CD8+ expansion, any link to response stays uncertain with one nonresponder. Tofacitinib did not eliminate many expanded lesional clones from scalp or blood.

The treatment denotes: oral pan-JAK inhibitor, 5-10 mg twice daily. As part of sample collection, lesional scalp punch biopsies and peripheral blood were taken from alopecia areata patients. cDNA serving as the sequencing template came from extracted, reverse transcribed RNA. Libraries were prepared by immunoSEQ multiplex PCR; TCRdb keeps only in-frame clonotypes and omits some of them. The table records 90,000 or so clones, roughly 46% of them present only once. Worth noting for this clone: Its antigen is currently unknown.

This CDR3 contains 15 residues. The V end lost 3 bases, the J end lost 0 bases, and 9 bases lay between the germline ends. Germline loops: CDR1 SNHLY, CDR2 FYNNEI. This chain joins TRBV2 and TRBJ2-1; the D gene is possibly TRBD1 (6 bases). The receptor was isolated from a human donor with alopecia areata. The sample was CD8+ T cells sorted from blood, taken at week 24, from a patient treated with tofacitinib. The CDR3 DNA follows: TGTGCCAGCAGTGAGGACAGCAGCTCCTACAATGAGCAGTTCTTC. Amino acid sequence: CASSEDSSSYNEQFF.